The rows below give T cell receptor beta chains drawn from one sample of a study of T-cell memory formation after mild COVID-19. TCRdb reanalysed the 5' RACE reads using MiXCR and keeps one entry per CDR3 protein. The sample includes hundreds of thousands of distinct CDR3 sequences, approximately 15% of them seen just once. Sequencing was done on a sample of PBMCs or a T cell subset sorted from them (not recorded which). These receptors were taken from a man in his late teens or twenties who had mild COVID-19 (a few samples of this study predate the infection). Cell type and time point are not known. CDR3s include the opening cysteine and the closing phenylalanine or tryptophan. The D gene is left open where the match is weak. Clone size is stated in some rows and not others, as once, few, many or a class when expanded.

d_call: TRBD2; j_call: TRBJ2-3; v_call: TRBV20-1; clone_size: .; cdr3_aa: CSAPGLAGRGRDTQYF; cdr3_nt: TGCAGTGCTCCGGGACTAGCGGGCCGGGGACGAGATACGCAGTATTTT
d_call: .; j_call: TRBJ2-1; v_call: TRBV5-1; clone_size: .; cdr3_aa: CASSPIGETYNEQFF; cdr3_nt: TGCGCCAGCAGCCCCATCGGAGAGACCTACAATGAGCAGTTCTTC
d_call: .; j_call: TRBJ2-2; v_call: TRBV28; clone_size: few; cdr3_aa: CASSPPPRAGELFF; cdr3_nt: TGTGCCAGCAGTCCGCCGCCCAGGGCCGGGGAGCTGTTTTTT
d_call: .; j_call: TRBJ1-5; v_call: TRBV5-6; clone_size: .; cdr3_aa: CASSRTEYSNQPQHF; cdr3_nt: TGTGCCAGCAGCCGGACAGAGTATAGCAATCAGCCCCAGCATTTT
d_call: .; j_call: TRBJ2-3; v_call: TRBV29-1; clone_size: .; cdr3_aa: CSVPLGDTQYF; cdr3_nt: TGCAGCGTGCCACTCGGAGATACGCAGTATTTT
d_call: .; j_call: TRBJ1-3; v_call: TRBV12-3/TRBV12-4; clone_size: .; cdr3_aa: CASSLTGTAGNTIYF; cdr3_nt: TGTGCCAGCAGTTTAACCGGGACTGCTGGAAACACCATATATTTT
d_call: TRBD1; j_call: TRBJ2-5; v_call: TRBV12-3/TRBV12-4; clone_size: few; cdr3_aa: CASSAGQGSAETQYF; cdr3_nt: TGTGCCAGCAGTGCGGGACAGGGTTCCGCGGAGACCCAGTACTTC
d_call: .; j_call: TRBJ2-3; v_call: TRBV4-3; clone_size: few; cdr3_aa: CASSRAGASTDTQYF; cdr3_nt: TGCGCCAGCAGCCGTGCGGGGGCTAGCACAGATACGCAGTATTTT
d_call: .; j_call: TRBJ1-5; v_call: TRBV7-9; clone_size: few; cdr3_aa: CASSSSGLVGNQPQHF; cdr3_nt: TGTGCCAGCAGCTCATCTGGGTTAGTTGGAAATCAGCCCCAGCATTTT
d_call: .; j_call: TRBJ2-2; v_call: TRBV6-5; clone_size: few; cdr3_aa: CASSSPGNTGELFF; cdr3_nt: TGTGCCAGCAGCTCGCCTGGGAACACCGGGGAGCTGTTTTTT
d_call: TRBD2; j_call: TRBJ2-1; v_call: TRBV7-2; clone_size: few; cdr3_aa: CASSFVAGERYNEQFF; cdr3_nt: TGTGCCAGCAGCTTTGTAGCGGGGGAGAGGTACAATGAGCAGTTCTTC
d_call: TRBD2; j_call: TRBJ2-3; v_call: TRBV19; clone_size: .; cdr3_aa: CASSQKRGHPTQYF; cdr3_nt: TGTGCCAGTAGTCAAAAGCGGGGGCACCCTACGCAGTATTTT
d_call: TRBD2; j_call: TRBJ2-5; v_call: TRBV4-2; clone_size: many; cdr3_aa: CASSPSGGLEETQYF; cdr3_nt: TGTGCCAGCAGCCCGAGCGGGGGCCTAGAAGAGACCCAGTACTTC
d_call: .; j_call: TRBJ2-5; v_call: TRBV7-2; clone_size: .; cdr3_aa: CASTLAGGGWETQYF; cdr3_nt: TGTGCCAGCACCCTCGCCGGGGGTGGGTGGGAGACCCAGTACTTC
d_call: TRBD2; j_call: TRBJ2-3; v_call: TRBV11-2; clone_size: .; cdr3_aa: CASSLSLERGGTDTQYF; cdr3_nt: TGTGCCAGCAGCTTATCCCTCGAACGGGGGGGCACAGATACGCAGTATTTT
d_call: TRBD1; j_call: TRBJ1-2; v_call: TRBV4-3; clone_size: few; cdr3_aa: CASSQAQGNYGYTF; cdr3_nt: TGCGCCAGCAGCCAAGCACAGGGGAACTATGGCTACACCTTC
d_call: .; j_call: TRBJ1-1; v_call: TRBV7-6; clone_size: .; cdr3_aa: CASSADLPGTRKRLEAFF; cdr3_nt: TGTGCCAGCAGCGCAGACTTGCCCGGTACCCGAAAAAGGCTTGAAGCTTTCTTT
d_call: TRBD1; j_call: TRBJ1-2; v_call: TRBV5-1; clone_size: few; cdr3_aa: CASSSRQGAWGYTF; cdr3_nt: TGCGCCAGCAGCTCTCGACAGGGGGCTTGGGGCTACACCTTC
d_call: .; j_call: TRBJ1-5; v_call: TRBV12-3/TRBV12-4; clone_size: .; cdr3_aa: CASSLTWYNQPQHF; cdr3_nt: TGTGCCAGCAGCCTTACATGGTACAATCAGCCCCAGCATTTT
d_call: .; j_call: TRBJ2-5; v_call: TRBV5-1; clone_size: few; cdr3_aa: CASSLVQGGETQYF; cdr3_nt: TGCGCCAGCAGCTTGGTCCAGGGAGGAGAGACCCAGTACTTC
d_call: .; j_call: TRBJ1-2; v_call: TRBV2; clone_size: .; cdr3_aa: CASSPGSPGYTF; cdr3_nt: TGTGCCAGCAGCCCGGGGTCGCCTGGCTACACCTTC
d_call: .; j_call: TRBJ1-2; v_call: TRBV28; clone_size: few; cdr3_aa: CASSLLAGEPYGYTF; cdr3_nt: TGTGCCAGCAGTTTATTGGCGGGGGAGCCCTATGGCTACACCTTC
d_call: .; j_call: TRBJ2-5; v_call: TRBV20-1; clone_size: few; cdr3_aa: CSARPPTLETQYF; cdr3_nt: TGCAGTGCTAGACCCCCCACTCTGGAGACCCAGTACTTC
d_call: .; j_call: TRBJ2-3; v_call: TRBV6-5; clone_size: .; cdr3_aa: CASSYSGLPLTDTQYF; cdr3_nt: TGTGCCAGCAGTTACTCAGGGCTACCGCTCACAGATACGCAGTATTTT
d_call: TRBD2; j_call: TRBJ2-3; v_call: TRBV7-3; clone_size: few; cdr3_aa: CASSLIGLGRSDTQYF; cdr3_nt: TGTGCCAGCAGCTTAATAGGACTAGGCCGGTCAGATACGCAGTATTTT
d_call: TRBD1; j_call: TRBJ1-6; v_call: TRBV3-1; clone_size: .; cdr3_aa: CASSPWDRNNSPLHF; cdr3_nt: TGTGCCAGCAGCCCTTGGGACAGGAATAATTCACCCCTCCACTTT
d_call: .; j_call: TRBJ1-2; v_call: TRBV20-1; clone_size: few; cdr3_aa: CSARDLTNYGYTF; cdr3_nt: TGCAGTGCTAGAGATCTCACTAACTATGGCTACACCTTC
d_call: TRBD1; j_call: TRBJ2-7; v_call: TRBV7-2; clone_size: .; cdr3_aa: CASRLDRSLSYEQYF; cdr3_nt: TGTGCCAGCAGATTGGACAGGAGCCTTTCCTACGAGCAGTACTTC
d_call: .; j_call: TRBJ1-2; v_call: TRBV28; clone_size: few; cdr3_aa: CASSLTVDYGYTF; cdr3_nt: TGTGCCAGCAGTTTGACAGTAGACTATGGCTACACCTTC
d_call: .; j_call: TRBJ2-2; v_call: TRBV7-6; clone_size: .; cdr3_aa: CASSRGTFANTGELFF; cdr3_nt: TGTGCCAGCAGCCGGGGGACTTTCGCGAACACCGGGGAGCTGTTTTTT
d_call: .; j_call: TRBJ1-1; v_call: TRBV20-1; clone_size: .; cdr3_aa: CSLGGLNTEAFF; cdr3_nt: TGCAGCCTAGGGGGTTTGAACACTGAAGCTTTCTTT
d_call: TRBD2; j_call: TRBJ2-2; v_call: TRBV7-2; clone_size: many; cdr3_aa: CASRRGGRDAGTGELFF; cdr3_nt: TGTGCCAGCAGGCGGGGGGGCAGGGACGCCGGCACCGGGGAGCTGTTTTTT
d_call: TRBD2; j_call: TRBJ2-7; v_call: TRBV14; clone_size: .; cdr3_aa: CASSQVPLAVDYEQYF; cdr3_nt: TGTGCCAGCAGCCAAGTACCGCTAGCGGTAGACTACGAGCAGTACTTC
d_call: .; j_call: TRBJ2-3; v_call: TRBV4-2; clone_size: .; cdr3_aa: CASSRDTFPDTQYF; cdr3_nt: TGTGCCAGCAGCCGGGACACCTTCCCAGATACGCAGTATTTT
d_call: TRBD2; j_call: TRBJ2-1; v_call: TRBV9; clone_size: .; cdr3_aa: CASSAIAGGPLNEQFF; cdr3_nt: TGTGCCAGCAGCGCTATAGCGGGGGGGCCGCTGAATGAGCAGTTCTTC
d_call: .; j_call: TRBJ1-3; v_call: TRBV29-1; clone_size: .; cdr3_aa: CSVAGGSGNTIYF; cdr3_nt: TGCAGCGTTGCCGGGGGCTCTGGAAACACCATATATTTT
d_call: .; j_call: TRBJ1-2; v_call: TRBV7-2; clone_size: few; cdr3_aa: CASSLATEFYGYTF; cdr3_nt: TGTGCCAGCAGCTTAGCAACGGAATTCTATGGCTACACCTTC
d_call: TRBD1; j_call: TRBJ1-1; v_call: TRBV7-9; clone_size: .; cdr3_aa: CASSLLGTGLTEAFF; cdr3_nt: TGTGCCAGCAGCCTGCTAGGGACAGGGCTGACTGAAGCTTTCTTT
d_call: TRBD1; j_call: TRBJ1-2; v_call: TRBV5-1; clone_size: few; cdr3_aa: CASSYDRGAYGYTF; cdr3_nt: TGCGCCAGCAGCTACGACAGGGGTGCCTATGGCTACACCTTC
d_call: .; j_call: TRBJ1-3; v_call: TRBV3-1; clone_size: few; cdr3_aa: CASSLLSSGNTIYF; cdr3_nt: TGTGCCAGCAGCCTACTCAGCTCTGGAAACACCATATATTTT
d_call: .; j_call: TRBJ1-4; v_call: TRBV29-1; clone_size: few; cdr3_aa: CSAALGTNEKLFF; cdr3_nt: TGCAGCGCCGCTTTGGGGACTAATGAAAAACTGTTTTTT
d_call: .; j_call: TRBJ2-2; v_call: TRBV12-3/TRBV12-4; clone_size: many; cdr3_aa: CASSFRQNTGELFF; cdr3_nt: TGTGCCAGCAGCTTTCGACAGAACACCGGGGAGCTGTTTTTT
d_call: .; j_call: TRBJ1-1; v_call: TRBV18; clone_size: few; cdr3_aa: CASSPNYGANTEAFF; cdr3_nt: TGTGCCAGCTCACCCAACTACGGGGCGAACACTGAAGCTTTCTTT
d_call: .; j_call: TRBJ1-2; v_call: TRBV7-9; clone_size: once; cdr3_aa: CASSPSEDGYTF; cdr3_nt: TGTGCCAGCAGCCCTAGCGAAGACGGCTACACCTTC
d_call: .; j_call: TRBJ2-3; v_call: TRBV7-9; clone_size: .; cdr3_aa: CASRHGGTDTQYF; cdr3_nt: TGTGCCAGCAGGCACGGGGGCACAGATACGCAGTATTTT
d_call: .; j_call: TRBJ1-2; v_call: TRBV7-2; clone_size: few; cdr3_aa: CASSQGYEGYTF; cdr3_nt: TGTGCCAGCAGCCAAGGGTACGAAGGCTACACCTTC
d_call: TRBD1; j_call: TRBJ1-1; v_call: TRBV5-1; clone_size: .; cdr3_aa: CASSPGTGQLYSNTEAFF; cdr3_nt: TGCGCCAGCAGCCCGGGGACAGGGCAACTTTATTCGAACACTGAAGCTTTCTTT
d_call: TRBD1; j_call: TRBJ1-5; v_call: TRBV20-1; clone_size: .; cdr3_aa: CSARVGTGSQPQHF; cdr3_nt: TGCAGTGCTAGAGTTGGGACAGGGAGTCAGCCCCAGCATTTT
d_call: .; j_call: TRBJ2-5; v_call: TRBV4-2; clone_size: few; cdr3_aa: CASSRGLRETQYF; cdr3_nt: TGTGCCAGCAGCCGCGGGCTTCGGGAGACCCAGTACTTC
d_call: .; j_call: TRBJ2-7; v_call: TRBV27; clone_size: few; cdr3_aa: CASSKARASSYEQYF; cdr3_nt: TGTGCCAGCAGTAAGGCCAGAGCTAGCTCCTACGAGCAGTACTTC
d_call: .; j_call: TRBJ2-3; v_call: TRBV4-2; clone_size: many; cdr3_aa: CASSPSRATQYF; cdr3_nt: TGTGCCAGCAGCCCGTCTCGAGCTACGCAGTATTTT
d_call: TRBD2; j_call: TRBJ2-3; v_call: TRBV20-1; clone_size: .; cdr3_aa: CSAEEVRGVTDTQYF; cdr3_nt: TGCAGTGCTGAAGAGGTGCGGGGGGTCACAGATACGCAGTATTTT
d_call: .; j_call: TRBJ1-6; v_call: TRBV6-5; clone_size: few; cdr3_aa: CASSYREAASPLHF; cdr3_nt: TGTGCCAGCAGTTACCGGGAAGCCGCTTCACCCCTCCACTTT